Listed below are T cell receptor beta chains from one sample, sequenced in a study of siplizumab effects on memory and regulatory T cells. Sequencing used immunoSEQ multiplex PCR; TCRdb keeps in-frame clones, though not all of them. The sample consists of some 100,000 clones, more than 85% of them appearing once. The sample consisted of CD4+ T cells sorted from blood. The source is a human donor in good health. Some clones in this sample may be carry-over from other donors' samples. CDR3s include the opening cysteine and the closing phenylalanine or tryptophan. Fields, in order: D gene, clone size, V gene, J gene, CDR3 protein, CDR3 DNA. A D gene is named only where the DNA matches it firmly. Expanded clones get a size class; other rows say once, few or many, or leave the size out.

D: TRBD2; size: -; V: TRBV29-1; J: TRBJ2-7; CDR3: CSVEKGLIPYEQYF; DNA: TGCAGCGTTGAAAAGGGACTAATCCCCTACGAGCAGTACTTC
D: -; size: -; V: TRBV5-1; J: TRBJ2-1; CDR3: CASSLVANAYNEQFF; DNA: TGCGCCAGCAGCTTGGTGGCCAACGCCTACAATGAGCAGTTCTTC
D: -; size: -; V: TRBV7-3; J: TRBJ1-5; CDR3: CASSLIPNQPQHF; DNA: TGTGCCAGCAGCTTAATACCCAATCAGCCCCAGCATTTT
D: -; size: -; V: TRBV7-3; J: TRBJ1-2; CDR3: CASSPGPGDGYGYTF; DNA: TGTGCCAGCAGCCCGGGACCGGGAGACGGCTATGGCTACACCTTC
D: TRBD2; size: -; V: TRBV5-1; J: TRBJ2-7; CDR3: CASSLPSGKNEQYF; DNA: TGCGCCAGCAGCTTGCCTAGCGGGAAAAACGAGCAGTACTTC
D: -; size: -; V: TRBV9; J: TRBJ2-3; CDR3: CASSVDSPGDTQYF; DNA: TGTGCCAGCAGCGTAGATTCCCCCGGAGATACGCAGTATTTT
D: TRBD2; size: -; V: TRBV7-3; J: TRBJ2-5; CDR3: CASTPGLAGGKGETQYF; DNA: TGTGCCAGCACGCCGGGGCTAGCGGGAGGTAAAGGAGAGACCCAGTACTTC
D: -; size: -; V: TRBV6-6; J: TRBJ2-7; CDR3: CASSYSLYEQYF; DNA: TGTGCCAGCAGTTACTCCCTCTACGAGCAGTACTTC
D: -; size: -; V: TRBV10-1; J: TRBJ2-2; CDR3: CASRGGSAGGSTGELFF; DNA: TGCGCCAGCAGAGGGGGGTCGGCAGGGGGATCCACCGGGGAGCTGTTTTTT
D: -; size: few; V: TRBV4-1; J: TRBJ1-2; CDR3: CASSQEWAAGSGYGYTF; DNA: TGCGCCAGCAGCCAAGAGTGGGCCGCCGGGAGCGGCTATGGCTACACCTTC
D: -; size: once; V: TRBV27; J: TRBJ2-7; CDR3: CASSTPATGSYEQYF; DNA: TGTGCCAGCAGTACCCCGGCAACTGGTTCCTACGAGCAGTACTTC
D: -; size: -; V: TRBV14; J: TRBJ2-7; CDR3: CASSGVGAGYEQYF; DNA: TGTGCCAGCAGCGGAGTCGGGGCTGGCTACGAGCAGTACTTC
D: TRBD2; size: -; V: TRBV5-6; J: TRBJ2-3; CDR3: CARWTSGTDTQYF; DNA: TGTGCCAGATGGACTAGCGGCACAGATACGCAGTATTTT
D: TRBD2; size: -; V: TRBV2; J: TRBJ2-2; CDR3: CASRGTSGFTGELFF; DNA: TGTGCCAGCAGGGGGACTAGCGGGTTCACCGGGGAGCTGTTTTTT
D: TRBD2; size: -; V: TRBV6-1; J: TRBJ2-3; CDR3: CASSVGLAGGSGTDTQYF; DNA: TGTGCCAGCAGTGTAGGGCTAGCGGGAGGGTCGGGCACAGATACGCAGTATTTT
D: TRBD2; size: -; V: TRBV6-5; J: TRBJ2-7; CDR3: CASSYGLAGMYEQYF; DNA: TGTGCCAGCAGTTACGGGCTAGCGGGAATGTACGAGCAGTACTTC
D: TRBD2; size: once; V: TRBV10-3; J: TRBJ2-1; CDR3: CATLEPGLAGTNEQFF; DNA: TGTGCCACCTTAGAACCGGGACTAGCGGGAACGAATGAGCAGTTCTTC
D: -; size: -; V: TRBV15; J: TRBJ2-6; CDR3: CATSRPRRGGGANVLTF; DNA: TGTGCCACCAGCAGACCCCGGAGGGGTGGTGGGGCCAACGTCCTGACTTTC
D: TRBD1; size: -; V: TRBV18; J: TRBJ2-7; CDR3: CASSPFGTAYEQYF; DNA: TGTGCCAGCTCCCCCTTTGGGACAGCCTACGAGCAGTACTTC
D: -; size: -; V: TRBV7-9; J: TRBJ1-1; CDR3: CASSTGSGAHTEAFF; DNA: TGTGCCAGCAGCACCGGTTCGGGGGCCCACACTGAAGCTTTCTTT
D: -; size: -; V: TRBV7-8; J: TRBJ2-2; CDR3: CASSLRDGSNTGELFF; DNA: TGTGCCAGCAGCCTTCGGGACGGATCGAACACCGGGGAGCTGTTTTTT
D: TRBD2; size: -; V: TRBV4-1; J: TRBJ2-7; CDR3: CASSQTSLAGRNEQYF; DNA: TGCGCCAGCAGCCAAACCTCCCTAGCGGGACGGAACGAGCAGTACTTC
D: -; size: -; V: TRBV19; J: TRBJ2-1; CDR3: CASSVILSFNEQFF; DNA: TGTGCCAGTAGTGTAATACTAAGTTTCAATGAGCAGTTCTTC
D: -; size: -; V: TRBV5-1; J: TRBJ2-7; CDR3: CASSPAPRDEQYF; DNA: TGCGCCAGCAGCCCAGCCCCGAGGGACGAGCAGTACTTC
D: -; size: -; V: TRBV27; J: TRBJ2-7; CDR3: CASSLGSPFYEQYF; DNA: TGTGCCAGCAGTCTTGGATCACCCTTCTACGAGCAGTACTTC
D: -; size: -; V: TRBV27; J: TRBJ2-3; CDR3: CASSFAGRPDTQYF; DNA: TGTGCCAGCAGTTTCGCGGGGCGACCCGATACGCAGTATTTT
D: TRBD1; size: -; V: TRBV9; J: TRBJ2-6; CDR3: CASSPAGTAYSSGANVLTF; DNA: TGTGCCAGCAGCCCGGCCGGGACAGCCTATAGCTCTGGGGCCAACGTCCTGACTTTC
D: -; size: once; V: TRBV11-2; J: TRBJ2-1; CDR3: CASRSWGRFIHEQFF; DNA: TGTGCCAGCCGATCCTGGGGGCGCTTTATCCATGAGCAGTTCTTC
D: TRBD1; size: -; V: TRBV5-4; J: TRBJ1-4; CDR3: CASSSFTGGATNEKLFF; DNA: TGTGCCAGCAGCTCCTTTACAGGGGGGGCGACTAATGAAAAACTGTTTTTT
D: -; size: -; V: TRBV28; J: TRBJ1-2; CDR3: CASSLQYRVNRNYGYTF; DNA: TGTGCCAGCAGTCTCCAATACAGGGTGAATCGGAACTATGGCTACACCTTC
D: TRBD2; size: -; V: TRBV7-2; J: TRBJ2-1; CDR3: CASSLEAGGYNEQFF; DNA: TGTGCCAGCAGCTTAGAGGCGGGAGGGTACAATGAGCAGTTCTTC
D: -; size: once; V: TRBV6-9; J: TRBJ2-6; CDR3: CASSYGGSGANVLTF; DNA: TGTGCCAGCAGTTACGGAGGGTCTGGGGCCAACGTCCTGACTTTC
D: -; size: -; V: TRBV20-1; J: TRBJ2-1; CDR3: CSARLFEQFF; DNA: TGCAGTGCTAGACTATTCGAGCAGTTCTTC